Given below is one T cell receptor (beta chain) in context. Its antigen is currently not known. The record has no base qualities; no much larger clone is one base away. These data are taken from a study of shared clonotypes between healthy human individuals (dated by TCRdb to 2019 to 2021). Context from the whole study: The cohort comprised a couple of women and a few men aged 18 to 49 years. To increase sequencing depth and limit assay-specific biases, different laboratories used diverse techniques to prepare libraries and sequence TCR repertoires. For each donor, three plates each were used for CD4 naive and CD4 memory, two plates were used for CD8 naive, and one plate was used for CD8 memory. The study deeply sequenced blood TCR repertoires of about 5 healthy adults to estimate repertoire size and the extent of clonotype sharing between individuals. Each donor's leukapheresis produced roughly between roughly 0.94 and 9.5 billion PBMCs. Study-level results and caveats: Only blood was sampled, and tissue TCR repertoires likely differ from those in blood. Rarefaction of sorted-subset datasets indicated incomplete sequencing despite the large sequencing depth. Based on pairwise subsampling, the degree of clonotype sharing among donors was expected to be affected by sequencing depth. Compared with non-shared clonotypes, the clonotypes found in all four sorted-subset donors had higher generation probabilities. The genetic and exposure-history diversity represented was limited by the small number of donors. Sharing across a few donors was observed for around 5% of naive CD4, 3% to 4% of naive CD8, 2% to 2.5% of memory CD4, and roughly 0.4% of memory CD8 clonotypes. Naive subsets generally had larger estimated clonotype richness than memory subsets did.

The germline V gene provides CDR1 SGHDN and CDR2 FVKESK. Trimming accounts for 0 bases at V and 14 bases at J, while the number of junction bases matched to no gene is 7. The CDR3 numbers 13 residues from cysteine through phenylalanine. CDR3 DNA is the only sequence kept; it has 39 bases, read in frame from the first base. TCR CDR3 regions were amplified from genomic DNA by multiplex PCR using the deep immunoSEQ assay. Genomic DNA extracted from each cell subset was distributed evenly over all wells of several immunoSEQ 96-well plates, and each plate served as one replicate. For sorted subsets, roughly 0.2 ug genomic DNA, equal to tens of thousands of T cell genomes, was loaded into each replicate PCR. The purified libraries were quantified using a Qubit 3.0 fluorometer, sized with a Bioanalyzer 2100, and then quantified again using the KAPA Library Quantification kit. Every immunoSEQ 96-well plate was sequenced on a dedicated single-read 150-cycle Illumina NextSeq 550 flow cell. Under the source paper's analysis protocol: The immunoSEQ output contained only junctional sequences without quality scores, so filtering could not match that applied to full-length reads. To assign V/J genes and CDR3, sequences were annotated against IMGT germline references using PyIR, a Python wrapper for IgBLAST v1.9. Any read was removed if the V/J assignment was weak (E-value above 1e-6), the CDR3 was missing, or the read contained stop codons, out-of-frame junctions, or ambiguous translated residues. V3J clonotypes were defined by identical inferred V gene, J gene, and CDR3 amino acid sequence. The percentage overlap between two repertoires was calculated by dividing the number of shared unique clonotypes by the size of the smaller repertoire. Richness of each repertoire was evaluated using RTK rarefaction, the Chao1 estimator, and Recon v2.1 estimates of unobserved clonotypes. For all TCRbeta clonotypes obtained by the gDNA method from a handful of donors, generation probabilities were computed with OLGA. Not all clones reach the TCRdb copy of this immuneACCESS table, which keeps in-frame sequences only. Checked studies attribute under half of the gap to unresolved V genes and leave the rest unexplained. V and J calls and clone size come straight from that table; D and trimming were deduced from the DNA. Here the sample has about 2.1 million clones; 85% to 95% occur a single time. About 1.8% of the sample is taken by the ten largest.

CD8 naive samples consisted of CD45RO-negative cells that were positively selected for CCR7, yielding a CD45RA+CCR7+ population without TemRA cells. The donors were healthy, HIV-negative adults who had no recently reported acute infections or vaccinations. Every donor was a Caucasian adult residing in Nashville, Tennessee, USA. Blood was collected by leukapheresis, and PBMCs were isolated by Ficoll-Histopaque density gradient centrifugation and then cryopreserved in liquid nitrogen vapor phase. Analytical flow cytometry was used to check the purity and quantity of each magnetically sorted T cell population. Each sorted fraction had its genomic DNA isolated and then quantified by UV absorbance on a Nanodrop 2000c.

The TCR comes from a man aged 18-30 years in good health. Some clones in this sample may be carry-over from other donors' samples. Input material: naive CD8+ T cells from PBMCs. The sample's cell subset or site, from its label and the paper: CD45RA+CCR7+. The sequence links TRBV14 to TRBJ2-1; 7 of the junction bases match TRBD2. The CDR3 reads as follows: CASSQDLAGEEFF. The nucleotide sequence is given as TGTGCCAGCAGCCAAGATCTGGCGGGAGAGGAGTTCTTC.